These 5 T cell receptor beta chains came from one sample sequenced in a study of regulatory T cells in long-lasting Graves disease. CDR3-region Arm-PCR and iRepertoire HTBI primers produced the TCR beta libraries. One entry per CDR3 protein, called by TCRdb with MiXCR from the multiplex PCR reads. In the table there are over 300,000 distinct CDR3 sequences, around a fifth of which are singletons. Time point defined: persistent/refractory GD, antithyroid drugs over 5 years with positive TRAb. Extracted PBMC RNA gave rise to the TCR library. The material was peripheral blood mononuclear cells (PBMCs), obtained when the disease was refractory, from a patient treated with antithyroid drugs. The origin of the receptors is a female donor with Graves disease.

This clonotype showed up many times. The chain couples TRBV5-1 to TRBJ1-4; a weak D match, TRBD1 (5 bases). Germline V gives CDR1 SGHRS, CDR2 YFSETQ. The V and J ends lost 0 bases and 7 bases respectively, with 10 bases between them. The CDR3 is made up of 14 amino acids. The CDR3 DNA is TGCGCCAGCAGCTTGGCGGGACTTGGTGAAAAACTGTTTTTT. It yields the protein CASSLAGLGEKLFF.

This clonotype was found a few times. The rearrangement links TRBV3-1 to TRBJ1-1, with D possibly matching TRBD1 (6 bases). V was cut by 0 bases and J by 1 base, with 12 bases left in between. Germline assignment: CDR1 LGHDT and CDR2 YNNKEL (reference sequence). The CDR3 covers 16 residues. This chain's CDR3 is CASSQDRGGSNTEAFF. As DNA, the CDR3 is TGTGCCAGCAGCCAAGATCGGGGGGGCTCGAACACTGAAGCTTTCTTT.

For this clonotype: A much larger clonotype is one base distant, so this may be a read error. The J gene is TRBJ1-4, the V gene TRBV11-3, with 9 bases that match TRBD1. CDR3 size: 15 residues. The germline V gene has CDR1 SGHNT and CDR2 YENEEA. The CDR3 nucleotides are TGTGCCGGCAGCTCCGCTTCCGGGACAGGGGAAAAACTGTTTTTT. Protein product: CAGSSASGTGEKLFF.

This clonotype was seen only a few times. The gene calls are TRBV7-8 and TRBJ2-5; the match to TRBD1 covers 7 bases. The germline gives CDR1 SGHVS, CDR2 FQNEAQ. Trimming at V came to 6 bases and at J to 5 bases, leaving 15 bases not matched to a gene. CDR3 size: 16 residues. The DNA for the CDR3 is TGTGCCAGCAGTCGCGGTTACAGGGGCTTGGGTGAGACCCAGTACTTC. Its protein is CASSRGYRGLGETQYF.

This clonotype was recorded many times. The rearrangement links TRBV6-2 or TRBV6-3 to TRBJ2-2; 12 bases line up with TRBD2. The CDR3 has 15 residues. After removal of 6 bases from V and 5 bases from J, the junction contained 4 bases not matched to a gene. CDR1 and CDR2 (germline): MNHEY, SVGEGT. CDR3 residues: CASSPGLAGTGELFF. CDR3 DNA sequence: TGTGCCAGCAGCCCCGGACTAGCGGGAACCGGGGAGCTGTTTTTT.